This T cell receptor (beta chain) derives from a study of regulatory T cells in long-lasting Graves disease. Study context: Persistent Graves' disease meant over 5 years of antithyroid drugs with positive TSH receptor antibodies.

The time point was: persistent/refractory GD, antithyroid drugs over 5 years with positive TRAb. With RNA extracted from PBMCs as input, the TCR library was made. The CDR3 loop spans 15 amino acids. The germline CDR1 and CDR2 sequences are SGHTA and FQGTGA. The junction had 7 bases not matched to a gene; V was cut back by 5 bases and J by 2 bases. For TCR beta, libraries came from iRepertoire HTBI primers and Arm-PCR of CDR3 regions. TCRdb recomputed calls from the multiplex PCR reads with MiXCR, one row per CDR3 protein. The data show around 460,000 distinct CDR3 sequences, roughly a fifth seen once.

The specimen was peripheral blood mononuclear cells (PBMCs), collected when the disease was refractory, from a patient treated with antithyroid drugs. The rearrangement uses TRBV7-3 and TRBJ2-3; TRBD2 agrees at 7 bases. This clonotype originated in a female donor with Graves disease. CDR3 in amino acids: CASSRGGGITDTQYF. The CDR3 DNA sequence: TGTGCCAGCAGCCGCGGGGGAGGAATCACAGATACGCAGTATTTT.